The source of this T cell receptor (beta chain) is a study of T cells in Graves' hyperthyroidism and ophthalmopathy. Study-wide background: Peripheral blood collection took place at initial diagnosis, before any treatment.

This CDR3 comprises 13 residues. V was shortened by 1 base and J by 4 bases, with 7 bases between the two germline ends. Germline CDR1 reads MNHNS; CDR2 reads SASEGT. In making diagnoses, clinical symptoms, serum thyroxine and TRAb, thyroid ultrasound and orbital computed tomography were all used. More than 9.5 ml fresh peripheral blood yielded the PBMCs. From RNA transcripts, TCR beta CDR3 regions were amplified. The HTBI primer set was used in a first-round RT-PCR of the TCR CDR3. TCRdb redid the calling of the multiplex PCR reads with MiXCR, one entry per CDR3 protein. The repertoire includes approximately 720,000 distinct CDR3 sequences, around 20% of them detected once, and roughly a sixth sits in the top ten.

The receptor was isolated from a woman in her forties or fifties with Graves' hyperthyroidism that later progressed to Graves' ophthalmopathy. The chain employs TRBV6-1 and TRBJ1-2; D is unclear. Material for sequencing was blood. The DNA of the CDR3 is TGTGCCAGCAGTGAAGAGTTATTCTATGGCTACACCTTC. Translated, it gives CASSEELFYGYTF.